The 5 T cell receptor beta chains presented below share a single source sample, sequenced in a study of control samples from healthy donors and cancer patients. Libraries were prepared by immunoSEQ multiplex PCR; TCRdb keeps only in-frame clonotypes and omits some of them. The sample lists under 150,000 clones; roughly 94% were seen once. Sequenced material: blood. These TCRs come from a man aged 30-40 years in good health.

In regard to this clone: Other DNA sequences in this specimen translate into the identical CDR3. CDR3 residues: CASNRQNTEAFF. The CDR3 nucleotides read TGTGCCAGCAACCGACAGAACACTGAAGCTTTCTTT. V gene TRBV6-5 combines with J gene TRBJ1-1; no clear D. This CDR3 is built from 12 residues. Trimming cost V 7 bases and J 1 base, with 7 bases left between them. Germline assignment: CDR1 MNHEY and CDR2 SVGAGI.

This clone was counted once. V gene TRBV6-6 combines with J gene TRBJ1-1, with D tentatively TRBD1 (6 bases). The CDR3 is 16 amino acids. Trimming took off 8 bases at V and 3 bases at J, with 22 bases between the two ends. Germline V gene data show CDR1 as MNHNY and CDR2 as SVGAGI (reference sequence). CDR3 residues: CASGDRPGVLYTEAFF. The CDR3 bases are TGTGCCAGCGGCGACAGGCCAGGGGTTTTATACACTGAAGCTTTCTTT.

V is TRBV5-1 and J is TRBJ1-1, with D hard to call. The germline V and J ends were trimmed by 0 bases and 4 bases, with 16 bases remaining between them. The germline V gene encodes CDR1 SGHRS and CDR2 YFSETQ. This CDR3 is built from 16 residues. The CDR3 region has the DNA TGCGCCAGCAGCTTGGCCTTACGAGGGTCAGTCACTGAAGCTTTCTTT. Residues: CASSLALRGSVTEAFF.

In its sample, this clone was seen once. The chain couples TRBV4-3 to TRBJ1-2; perhaps TRBD1 as D (5 bases). The CDR3 has 14 amino acids. Germline V gene lookup returns CDR1 LGHNA and CDR2 YSLEER. With 4 bases removed from V and 3 bases from J, the gap between germline ends came to 12 bases. The CDR3 here is CASSPGGSHYGYTF. The CDR3 region has the DNA TGCGCCAGCAGCCCCGGGGGGAGCCACTATGGCTACACCTTC.

The gene calls are TRBV6-2 or TRBV6-3 and TRBJ1-1; D gene ambiguous. Germline V gives CDR1 MNHEY, CDR2 SVGEGT. The CDR3 spans 13 residues. Trimming took off 0 bases at V and 5 bases at J, with 7 bases between the two ends. The CDR3 is CASSYSAGTEAFF. The DNA of the CDR3 is TGTGCCAGCAGTTACTCGGCGGGGACTGAAGCTTTCTTT.